The sequence of this T cell receptor (beta chain) was determined in a study of molecular identifiers for immune sequencing clone quantification. About the research overall: The replicate experiment used RNA from roughly 18,000 or 92,000 naive CD8 cells. This RNA was split into five aliquots, and four of them were sequenced.

CDR1 is SEHNR and CDR2 is FQNEAQ in the germline V gene (reference sequence). CDR3 length equals 10 residues. With 4 bases removed from V and 6 bases from J, the gap between germline ends came to 0 bases. This clonotype was picked up many times. In preparing bulk TCR libraries, previously described methods and listed TCR primers were used. TCRdb fed the PCR reads into MiXCR, producing one record per CDR3 protein. The table lists about 510,000 distinct CDR3 sequences, about 26% of them singletons. This sequence joins TRBV7-9 and TRBJ2-2; D gene ambiguous. The receptor was isolated from a human donor in good health. Some libraries in this study had Jurkat cell RNA spiked in. Sequenced material: naive CD8+ T cells from blood, with Jurkat cell RNA spiked in. Subset described: FACS-sorted CD8+CD4-CCR7+CD45RA+ naive T cells. CDR3 nucleotides: TGTGCCAGCAGCTCCGGGGAGCTGTTTTTT. It codes for CASSSGELFF.